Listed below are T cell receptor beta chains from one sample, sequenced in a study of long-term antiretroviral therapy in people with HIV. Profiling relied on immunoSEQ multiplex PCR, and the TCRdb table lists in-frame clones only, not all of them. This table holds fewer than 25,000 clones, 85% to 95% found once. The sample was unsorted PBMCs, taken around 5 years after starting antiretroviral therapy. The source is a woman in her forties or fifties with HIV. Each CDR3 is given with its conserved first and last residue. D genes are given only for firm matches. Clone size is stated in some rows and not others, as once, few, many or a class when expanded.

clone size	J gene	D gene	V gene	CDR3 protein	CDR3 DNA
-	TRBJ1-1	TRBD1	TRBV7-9	CASEERTGEAFF	TGTGCCAGTGAAGAAAGGACAGGTGAAGCTTTCTTT
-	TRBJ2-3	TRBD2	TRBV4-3	CASSQEPSGRSTDTQYF	TGCGCCAGCAGCCAGGAGCCTAGCGGGAGAAGCACAGATACGCAGTATTTT
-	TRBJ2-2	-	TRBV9	CASSVASTGELFF	TGTGCCAGCAGCGTAGCGTCAACCGGGGAGCTGTTTTTT
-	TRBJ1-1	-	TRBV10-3	CATAGNLTEAFF	TGTGCCACGGCAGGGAACCTAACTGAAGCTTTCTTT
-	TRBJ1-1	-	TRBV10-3	CATWRTEKNTEAFF	TGTGCCACCTGGCGGACAGAAAAGAACACTGAAGCTTTCTTT
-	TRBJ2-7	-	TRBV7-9	CASSFSPDRPSYEQYF	TGTGCCAGCAGCTTCTCCCCAGACAGACCAAGTTACGAGCAGTACTTC
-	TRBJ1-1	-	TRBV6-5	CASSYGPPNTAFF	TGTGCCAGCAGTTACGGCCCCCCGAATACAGCTTTCTTT
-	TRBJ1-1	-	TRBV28	CASSLYGRVGLTEAFF	TGTGCCAGCAGTTTGTATGGAAGGGTGGGCCTCACTGAAGCTTTCTTT
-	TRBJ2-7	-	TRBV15	CATSRDRGYEQYF	TGTGCCACCAGCAGAGATCGGGGGTACGAGCAGTACTTC
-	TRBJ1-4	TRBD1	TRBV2	CASRPDRTANEKLFF	TGTGCCAGCAGACCGGACAGGACAGCTAATGAAAAACTGTTTTTT
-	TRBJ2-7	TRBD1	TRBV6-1	CASSRDRGLYEQYF	TGTGCCAGCAGTCGGGACAGGGGGCTTTACGAGCAGTACTTC
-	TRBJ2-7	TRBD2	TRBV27	CASRGTSGTNYEQYF	TGTGCCAGCAGGGGGACTAGCGGGACGAACTACGAGCAGTACTTC
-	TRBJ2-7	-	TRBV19	CASSMAASDSYEQYF	TGTGCCAGTAGTATGGCGGCTAGCGATTCCTACGAGCAGTACTTC
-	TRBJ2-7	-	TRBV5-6	CASSFSGLLREEQYF	TGTGCCAGCAGCTTTTCGGGCCTCTTGCGTGAGGAGCAGTACTTC
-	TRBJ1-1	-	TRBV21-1	CASSKNPRTGTEAFF	TGTGCCAGCAGCAAAAACCCTCGGACGGGGACTGAAGCTTTCTTT
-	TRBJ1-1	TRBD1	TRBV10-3	CAISERGRESEAFF	TGTGCCATCAGTGAGAGGGGGCGGGAATCTGAAGCTTTCTTT
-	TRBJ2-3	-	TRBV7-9	CASSQASTDTQYF	TGTGCCAGCAGCCAGGCCAGCACAGATACGCAGTATTTT
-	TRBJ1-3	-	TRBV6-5	CASSPGYNSGNTIYF	TGTGCCAGTTCCCCGGGATACAACTCTGGAAACACCATATATTTT
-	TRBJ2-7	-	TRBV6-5	CASSPGLVYEQYF	TGTGCCAGCAGTCCGGGTCTCGTCTACGAGCAGTACTTC
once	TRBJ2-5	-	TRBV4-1	CASSQENREETQYF	TGCGCCAGCAGCCAAGAGAACAGGGAAGAGACCCAGTACTTC
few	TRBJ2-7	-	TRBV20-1	CSARDNYEQYF	TGCAGTGCTAGGGACAACTACGAGCAGTACTTC
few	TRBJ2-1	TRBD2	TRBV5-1	CASSFGTRGDEQFF	TGCGCCAGCAGCTTCGGGACTAGGGGCGATGAGCAGTTCTTC
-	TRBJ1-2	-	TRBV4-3	CASSQDVQTVYGYTF	TGCGCCAGCAGCCAAGATGTTCAGACCGTCTATGGCTACACCTTC
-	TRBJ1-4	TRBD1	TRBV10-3	CAISEPGQGEKLFF	TGTGCCATCAGTGAGCCGGGACAGGGGGAAAAACTGTTTTTT
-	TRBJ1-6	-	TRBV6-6	CASSYLDSGDNSPLHF	TGTGCCAGCAGTTACCTTGACTCAGGGGATAATTCACCCCTCCACTTT
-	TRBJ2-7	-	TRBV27	CASSLYGSAYEQYF	TGTGCCAGCAGTTTATATGGAAGCGCCTACGAGCAGTACTTC
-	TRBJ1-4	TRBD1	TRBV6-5	CASSRTGATNEKLFF	TGTGCCAGCAGTCGGACAGGGGCAACTAATGAAAAACTGTTTTTT
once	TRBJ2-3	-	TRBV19	CASSDRPPTDTQYF	TGTGCCAGTAGTGACCGACCGCCCACAGATACGCAGTATTTT
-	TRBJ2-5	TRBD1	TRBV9	CASSAPRTGEIQETQYF	TGTGCCAGCAGCGCCCCAAGGACAGGGGAGATCCAAGAGACCCAGTACTTC
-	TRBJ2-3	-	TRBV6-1	CASSEEKLDTQYF	TGTGCCAGCAGTGAAGAGAAACTAGATACGCAGTATTTT
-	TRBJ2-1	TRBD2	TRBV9	CASSVGSGQYNEQFF	TGTGCCAGCAGCGTAGGTAGCGGGCAATACAATGAGCAGTTCTTC
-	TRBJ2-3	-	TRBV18	CASSPSTDTQYF	TGTGCCAGCTCACCTAGCACAGATACGCAGTATTTT
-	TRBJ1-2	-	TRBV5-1	CASSLIGVGVGYTF	TGCGCCAGCAGCTTGATTGGGGTCGGTGTGGGCTACACCTTC
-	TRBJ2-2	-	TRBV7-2	CASSFLVNTGELFF	TGTGCCAGCAGCTTTTTGGTGAACACCGGGGAGCTGTTTTTT
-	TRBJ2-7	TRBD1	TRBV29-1	CSVQDRGSSYEQYF	TGCAGCGTTCAGGACAGGGGGTCCTCCTACGAGCAGTACTTC
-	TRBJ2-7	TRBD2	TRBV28	CASSPAGPLYEQYF	TGTGCCAGCAGCCCAGCGGGGCCCCTCTACGAGCAGTACTTC
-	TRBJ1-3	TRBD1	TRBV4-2	CASSQDIGGQGGNTIYF	TGTGCCAGCAGCCAAGATATTGGGGGACAGGGAGGAAACACCATATATTTT
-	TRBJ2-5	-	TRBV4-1	CASSQVGREETQYF	TGCGCCAGCAGCCAAGTCGGACGGGAAGAGACCCAGTACTTC
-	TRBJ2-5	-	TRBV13	CASSLGLLDLTQYF	TGTGCCAGCAGCTTAGGCCTCCTCGACCTGACCCAGTACTTC
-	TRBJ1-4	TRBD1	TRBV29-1	CSVGEDRGRRKLFF	TGCAGCGTTGGGGAGGACAGGGGGCGTAGGAAACTGTTTTTT
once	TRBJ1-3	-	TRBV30	CAWSFGGLSGNTIYF	TGTGCCTGGAGTTTCGGCGGCCTCTCTGGAAACACCATATATTTT
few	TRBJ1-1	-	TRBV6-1	CASSVSETEAFF	TGTGCCAGCAGTGTATCGGAGACTGAAGCTTTCTTT
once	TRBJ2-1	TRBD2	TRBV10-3	CAMSGKDNEQFF	TGTGCCATGAGCGGGAAGGACAATGAGCAGTTCTTC
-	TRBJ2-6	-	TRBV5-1	CASSFSWGRGVSGANVLTF	TGCGCCAGCAGCTTCTCTTGGGGAAGAGGAGTGTCTGGGGCCAACGTCCTGACTTTC
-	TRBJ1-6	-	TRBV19	CATTEGAYNSPLHF	TGTGCAACTACGGAGGGCGCCTATAATTCACCCCTCCACTTT
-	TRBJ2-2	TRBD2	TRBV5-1	CASSSPSGANTGELFF	TGCGCCAGCAGCTCCCCCAGCGGGGCGAACACCGGGGAGCTGTTTTTT
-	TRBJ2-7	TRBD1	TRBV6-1	CASSEAAVPGQGRSTKEQYF	TGTGCCAGCAGTGAAGCTGCAGTCCCGGGACAGGGAAGGTCGACGAAAGAGCAGTACTTC
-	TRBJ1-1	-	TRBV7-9	CASRRQGNTEAFF	TGTGCCAGCAGGAGGCAGGGGAACACTGAAGCTTTCTTT
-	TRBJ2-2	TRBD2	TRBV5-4	CASSLNELAVNTGELFF	TGTGCCAGCAGCTTAAACGAACTAGCGGTAAACACCGGGGAGCTGTTTTTT
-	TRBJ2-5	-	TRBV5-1	CASSLANTVPTTFQETQYF	TGCGCCAGCAGCTTGGCCAACACGGTTCCGACTACCTTCCAAGAGACCCAGTACTTC
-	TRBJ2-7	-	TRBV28	CASKRLKSDRGFVVAGREQYF	TGTGCCAGCAAAAGATTGAAGTCGGACAGGGGATTCGTGGTAGCGGGAAGGGAGCAGTACTTC
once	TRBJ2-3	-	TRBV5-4	CASSLKITDTQYF	TGTGCCAGCAGCTTAAAAATAACAGATACGCAGTATTTT
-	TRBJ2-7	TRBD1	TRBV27	CACAQGAEHEQYF	TGTGCCTGCGCTCAGGGGGCTGAGCACGAGCAGTACTTC
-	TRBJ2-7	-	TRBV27	CASSSWPKLVF	TGTGCCAGCAGTTCATGGCCCAAACTCGTCTTC
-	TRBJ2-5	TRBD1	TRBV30	CAWSVGQGGRPGLETQYF	TGTGCCTGGAGTGTCGGACAGGGTGGACGTCCGGGTTTAGAGACCCAGTACTTC
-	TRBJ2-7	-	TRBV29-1	CSTYEQYF	TGCAGCACCTACGAGCAGTACTTC
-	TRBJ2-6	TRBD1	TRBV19	CASSNYRDRGRGANVLTF	TGTGCCAGTAGTAATTACCGGGACAGGGGGCGCGGGGCCAACGTCCTGACTTTC